The 24 T cell receptor beta chains below come from one sample, sequenced in a study of T cells in Graves' hyperthyroidism and ophthalmopathy. TCR beta CDR3 region amplification was performed from RNA transcripts. The HTBI primer set served for first-round RT-PCR of the TCR CDR3. TCRdb itself ran the multiplex PCR reads through MiXCR, one entry per CDR3 protein. The data hold about 150,000 distinct CDR3 sequences, with about 20% observed a single time. Sample: blood. All receptors derive from a woman aged 50 to 65 with Graves' hyperthyroidism that later progressed to Graves' ophthalmopathy.

V and J are TRBV28 and TRBJ1-2; D gene unclear. CDR1 and CDR2 from the germline V gene are MDHEN and SYDVKM. The CDR3 has 12 amino acids. The V gene lost 5 bases and the J gene lost 4 bases, with 8 bases spanning the gap. CDR3 loop: CASSAAFYGYTF. The CDR3 DNA follows: TGTGCCAGCAGTGCAGCGTTCTATGGCTACACCTTC.

The rearrangement joins TRBV27 to TRBJ1-6; TRBD1 is a possible D gene (5 bases). This CDR3 is built from 16 residues. Germline V CDR1 and CDR2: MNHEY, SMNVEV (reference sequence). Trimming removed 0 bases from V and 0 bases from J, with 6 bases in between. The DNA of the CDR3 is TGTGCCAGCAGTTTATCGGGGGTCTCCTATAATTCACCCCTCCACTTT. This codes for CASSLSGVSYNSPLHF.

This clonotype has ten or more counts. The chain employs TRBV5-5 and TRBJ2-2; maybe TRBD1 (8 bases). The CDR3 totals 16 residues. Germline-derived CDR1 and CDR2 are SGHKS and YYEKEE (reference sequence). Trimming left V 3 bases short and J 3 bases short, with 15 bases between. This chain's CDR3 is CASSWRTGRDTGELFF. CDR3 sequence (DNA): TGTGCCAGCAGCTGGAGGACAGGGAGGGACACCGGGGAGCTGTTTTTT.

This chain joins TRBV6-8 and TRBJ2-7, with 9 bases aligning to TRBD1. The germline gives CDR1 MNHGY, CDR2 SAAAGT. V lost 4 bases to trimming and J lost 6 bases; unmatched junction nucleotides: 13. The CDR3 contains 16 residues. The CDR3 region has the DNA TGTGCCAGCAGTTTAGGTCCCTCACAGGGGGCAGGCGAGCAGTACTTC. The encoded protein is CASSLGPSQGAGEQYF.

The sample holds many counts of this clonotype. The chain joins TRBV20-1 to TRBJ2-3; 7 positions match TRBD2. Germline V CDR1 and CDR2: DFQATT, SNEGSKA (reference sequence). The CDR3 extends over 16 amino acids. The junction had 9 bases not matched to a gene; V was cut back by 1 base and J by 2 bases. In DNA, the CDR3 is TGCAGTGCTAGAGTACGAGGGAGGGCCCTCACAGATACGCAGTATTTT. This gives the protein CSARVRGRALTDTQYF.

The chain uses TRBV7-9 and TRBJ2-7; a possible D gene is TRBD2 (5 bases). CDR1 is SEHNR, CDR2 FQNEAQ, per germline (reference sequence). The CDR3 has 14 amino acids. Between the trimmed V and J ends, which lost 5 bases and 0 bases, there was a span of 11 bases. CDR3 sequence (DNA): TGTGCCAGCAGCCAGCGGTCGAGCTCCTACGAGCAGTACTTC. Its protein is CASSQRSSSYEQYF.

This clonotype was seen many times. The chain carries TRBV18 and TRBJ2-1; no clear D. In germline, CDR1 is KGHSH, CDR2 LQKENI. The V gene lost 0 bases and the J gene lost 0 bases, with 6 bases spanning the gap. The CDR3 loop spans 15 amino acids. DNA of the CDR3: TGTGCCAGCTCACCACCGGCGAGCTCCTACAATGAGCAGTTCTTC. Its translation is CASSPPASSYNEQFF. The whole variable domain, filled in from reference TRBV18 and TRBJ2-1, reads NAGVMQNPRHLVRRRGQEARLRCSPMKGHSHVYWYRQLPEEGLKFMVYLQKENIIDESGMPKERFSAEFPKEGPSILRIQQVVRGDSAAYFCASSPPASSYNEQFFGPGTRLTVL.

The chain uses TRBV18 and TRBJ1-2, with a possible D match to TRBD1 (5 bases). Between the trimmed V and J ends, which lost 3 bases and 7 bases, there was a span of 15 bases. This CDR3 is 14 amino acids long. Germline-derived CDR1 and CDR2 are KGHSH and LQKENI. This chain's CDR3 is CASSPRQGTIGYTF. The CDR3 region has the DNA TGTGCCAGCTCACCTCGTCAGGGAACTATTGGCTACACCTTC.

This clonotype has ten or more counts. The chain employs TRBV6-1 and TRBJ2-7; possibly TRBD1 or TRBD2 for D (5 bases each). The CDR3 is 14 amino acids. Germline CDR1 reads MNHNS; CDR2 reads SASEGT. V was shortened by 0 bases and J by 3 bases, with 9 bases between the two germline ends. The CDR3 is CASSEAGPYYEQYF. The DNA of the CDR3 is TGTGCCAGCAGTGAAGCGGGACCTTACTACGAGCAGTACTTC.

This clonotype was counted many times. The chain is built from TRBV3-1 and TRBJ1-4; TRBD1 might be the D (6 bases). From germline, CDR1 is LGHDT and CDR2 YNNKEL (reference sequence). The V end lost 5 bases, the J end lost 0 bases, and 10 bases lay between the germline ends. This CDR3 region has 15 residues. CDR3 region: CASSRGGTTNEKLFF. CDR3 coding DNA: TGTGCCAGCAGCAGAGGGGGAACAACTAATGAAAAACTGTTTTTT.

This clonotype was seen a handful of times. CDR3 in amino acids: CSARTPLAGEFETQYF. The CDR3 DNA reads as TGCAGTGCTAGGACCCCACTAGCGGGAGAGTTCGAGACCCAGTACTTC. The chain couples TRBV20-1 to TRBJ2-5; 11 bases fit TRBD2. The CDR3 totals 16 residues. The V segment lost 3 bases and the J segment 5 bases; nucleotides outside the gene matches: 11. Looked up from germline, CDR1 is DFQATT and CDR2 is SNEGSKA (reference sequence).

This clonotype was seen many times. The chain has TRBV18 and TRBJ2-1, with TRBD2 identical over 9 bases. CDR1 and CDR2 from the germline V gene are KGHSH and LQKENI. The CDR3 runs to 15 residues. The V segment lost 3 bases and the J segment 2 bases; nucleotides outside the gene matches: 2. Here the CDR3 DNA reads TGTGCCAGCTCACCTCGCGGGGGGGCCTACAATGAGCAGTTCTTC. Amino acids: CASSPRGGAYNEQFF.

The rearrangement joins TRBV12-3 or TRBV12-4 to TRBJ1-5; D possibly corresponds to TRBD1 (5 bases). Trimming removed 5 bases at V and 3 bases at J, with 14 bases between. The CDR3 is made up of 15 amino acids. The CDR3 here is CASSLSGGHNQPQHF. The CDR3 DNA is TGTGCCAGCAGTCTAAGCGGGGGTCACAATCAGCCCCAGCATTTT.

The chain combines TRBV30 with TRBJ1-1; D is unclear. This CDR3 is 12 amino acids long. Germline assignment: CDR1 GTSNPN and CDR2 SVGIG (reference sequence). Trimming removed 5 bases from V and 4 bases from J, with 11 bases in between. The CDR3 nucleotides are TGTGCCTGGGTACCATCGGGCACTGAAGCTTTCTTT. It encodes CAWVPSGTEAFF.

Many counts were recorded for this clonotype. V usage is TRBV12-3 or TRBV12-4 and J usage is TRBJ1-4, with no clear D. The CDR3 is 15 amino acids. The V gene lost 3 bases and the J gene lost 0 bases, with 8 bases spanning the gap. Written as DNA, the CDR3 is TGTGCCAGCAGTTTGAGGAGAACAACTAATGAAAAACTGTTTTTT. Translated, it gives CASSLRRTTNEKLFF.

This chain joins TRBV28 and TRBJ1-2; 9 bases fit TRBD1. Trimming at V came to 6 bases and at J to 7 bases, leaving 9 bases not matched to a gene. Germline V gives CDR1 MDHEN, CDR2 SYDVKM. The CDR3 is made up of 14 amino acids. CDR3 in DNA: TGTGCCAGCAGCTTGCGGGACAGGGCAGTTGGCTACACCTTC. Its translation: CASSLRDRAVGYTF.

There are many counts of this clonotype. The chain joins TRBV3-1 to TRBJ2-7, with TRBD2 identical over 7 bases. CDR3 size: 13 residues. V shed 3 bases, J shed 9 bases, and the junction held 8 bases outside the gene matches. The germline gives CDR1 LGHDT, CDR2 YNNKEL (reference sequence). The CDR3 is CASSQEASGSQYF. The CDR3 DNA is TGTGCCAGCAGCCAGGAAGCTAGCGGTTCGCAGTACTTC.

Ten or more counts support this clonotype. The chain combines TRBV2 with TRBJ2-4; D is unresolved. In germline, CDR1 is SNHLY, CDR2 FYNNEI. V dropped 3 bases and J dropped 1 base, with 13 bases sitting between them. The CDR3 is 16 residues long. The CDR3: CASSDNVWVAKNIQYF. The CDR3 nucleotides read TGTGCCAGCAGTGATAACGTCTGGGTTGCCAAAAACATTCAGTACTTC. Together with reference TRBV2 and TRBJ2-4, the CDR3 gives the full variable domain: EPEVTQTPSHQVTQMGQEVILRCVPISNHLYFYWYRQILGQKVEFLVSFYNNEISEKSEIFDDQFSVERPDGSNFTLKIRSTKLEDSAMYFCASSDNVWVAKNIQYFGAGTRLSVL.

The J gene is TRBJ1-4, the V gene TRBV28, with D tentatively TRBD1 (6 bases). The ends were cut back, 3 bases at V and 8 bases at J, with 10 bases in the middle. The germline V gene has CDR1 MDHEN and CDR2 SYDVKM. The CDR3 consists of 13 residues. The CDR3 here is CASSFGTKEKLFF. CDR3 coding DNA: TGTGCCAGCAGTTTCGGGACAAAGGAAAAACTGTTTTTT.

The gene calls are TRBV20-1 and TRBJ2-3; TRBD2 aligns across 7 bases. The CDR3 totals 17 residues. The V gene's germline CDR1 is DFQATT and CDR2 SNEGSKA (reference sequence). The junction had 13 bases not matched to a gene; V was cut back by 2 bases and J by 2 bases. This CDR3 is CSARSLRWAGDTDTQYF. The CDR3 nucleotides read TGCAGTGCTAGATCTCTACGGTGGGCGGGAGACACAGATACGCAGTATTTT.

This clonotype has at least ten counts. V and J are TRBV7-9 and TRBJ2-3, with D tentatively TRBD2 (5 bases). The CDR3 contains 14 residues. Trimming shortened V by 5 bases and J by 1 base, and 10 bases separated the two germline ends. Germline V lookup: CDR1 SEHNR, CDR2 FQNEAQ (reference sequence). The CDR3 here is CASSAGLGTDTQYF. CDR3 DNA sequence: TGTGCCAGCAGCGCTGGACTTGGCACAGATACGCAGTATTTT. The full variable domain, in which reference TRBV7-9 and TRBJ2-3 provide the parts outside the CDR3, is DTGVSQNPRHKITKRGQNVTFRCDPISEHNRLYWYRQTLGQGPEFLTYFQNEAQLEKSRLLSDRFSAERPKGSFSTLEIQRTEQGDSAMYLCASSAGLGTDTQYFGPGTRLTVL.

V gene TRBV4-1 combines with J gene TRBJ2-1; TRBD2 matches at 10 bases. Germline-derived CDR1 and CDR2 are MGHRA and YSYEKL. This CDR3 is 18 amino acids long. The J segment lost 2 bases and the V segment lost 1 base, leaving 8 bases of the junction unmatched. The CDR3 loop is CASSQGETAGGPYNEQFF. In nucleotides, the CDR3 is TGCGCCAGCAGCCAAGGAGAGACAGCGGGAGGGCCCTACAATGAGCAGTTCTTC.

The rearrangement joins TRBV28 to TRBJ2-5; the D gene is possibly TRBD2 (5 bases). CDR1 and CDR2 (germline): MDHEN, SYDVKM. V dropped 4 bases and J dropped 5 bases, with 14 bases sitting between them. This CDR3 contains 14 residues. CDR3 in DNA: TGTGCCAGCAGTTCTCAGACTAATCCGGAGACCCAGTACTTC. This codes for CASSSQTNPETQYF. The complete variable domain, with remaining parts taken from reference TRBV28 and TRBJ2-5, reads DVKVTQSSRYLVKRTGEKVFLECVQDMDHENMFWYRQDPGLGLRLIYFSYDVKMKEKGDIPEGYSVSREKKERFSLILESASTNQTSMYLCASSSQTNPETQYFGPGTRLLVL.

This chain connects TRBV7-6 to TRBJ2-5; maybe TRBD2 (5 bases). The germline V and J ends were trimmed by 7 bases and 5 bases, with 17 bases remaining between them. Germline CDR1 reads SGHVS; CDR2 reads FNYEAQ. The CDR3 sequence is 14 residues long. The CDR3 region has the DNA TGTGCCAGCAATCACCCCGGGGAGAGGGAGACCCAGTACTTC. Its translation is CASNHPGERETQYF. Together with reference TRBV7-6 and TRBJ2-5, the CDR3 gives the full variable domain: GAGVSQSPRYKVTKRGQDVALRCDPISGHVSLYWYRQALGQGPEFLTYFNYEAQQDKSGLPNDRFSAERPEGSISTLTIQRTEQRDSAMYRCASNHPGERETQYFGPGTRLLVL.